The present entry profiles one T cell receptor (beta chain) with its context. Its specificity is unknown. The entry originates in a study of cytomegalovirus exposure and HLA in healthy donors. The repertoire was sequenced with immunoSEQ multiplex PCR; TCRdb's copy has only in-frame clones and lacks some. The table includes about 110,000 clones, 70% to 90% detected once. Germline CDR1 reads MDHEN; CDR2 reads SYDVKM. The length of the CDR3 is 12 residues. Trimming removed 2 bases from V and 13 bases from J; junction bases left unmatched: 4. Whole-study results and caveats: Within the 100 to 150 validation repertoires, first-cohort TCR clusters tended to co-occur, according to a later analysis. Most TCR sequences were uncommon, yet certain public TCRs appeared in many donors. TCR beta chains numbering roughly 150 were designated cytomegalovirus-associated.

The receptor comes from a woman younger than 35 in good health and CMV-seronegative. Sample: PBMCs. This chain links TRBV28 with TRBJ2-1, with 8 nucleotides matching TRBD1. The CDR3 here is CASSLTTGEQFF. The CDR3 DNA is TGTGCCAGCAGTTTAACGACAGGGGAACAGTTCTTC.